Detailed here is one TCR beta chain. The target of this receptor is not known. Per-nucleotide qualities are absent, and no much larger clonotype sits a single base away. These data are taken from a study of T cell clones after liver transplantation (dated by TCRdb to about 2019). In the study overall: The samples were obtained from ITN030ST, a randomized trial that attempted immunosuppression withdrawal within 2 years after liver transplantation. Third party-reactive TCRbeta sequences were also identified from pre-transplant MLRs to serve as an antigen-independent comparator for donor-reactive sequences. To count as tolerant, a recipient had to stay completely off immunosuppression for at least one year without liver enzymes climbing beyond twice the upper limit of normal. Donor-reactive T cell clones were identified using TCRbeta sequencing after a pre-transplant mixed lymphocyte reaction and were then followed in post-transplant blood. The study cohort included 8 liver transplant recipients, of whom 3 were classified as tolerant and 5 as non-tolerant. No induction therapy was given to the subjects, and standard immunosuppression was administered until randomization at 12-24 months post-transplant. Blood samples were collected pre-transplant, pre-randomization before withdrawal, and post-randomization after either full withdrawal or failed withdrawal. Of the eight recipients, three were HCV-positive, while the remaining recipients had been transplanted for non-autoimmune, non-viral indications.

High-throughput TCRbeta CDR3 sequencing of frozen genomic DNA was performed by immunoSEQ, including PCR amplification, mapping, bias correction and internal controls. As for the authors' bioinformatics: Only productive rearrangements were retained, and each unique TCRbeta sequence was defined by its CDR3 nucleotide sequence together with its V and J gene. Donor-reactive sequences required at least 5-fold expansion in CFSE-low cells versus unstimulated pre-transplant cells and at least 0.01% frequency. Minimum frequency thresholds were set for each subject on the basis of the unstimulated sample with the lowest template count, so that a detection power of at least 90% was ensured. Jensen-Shannon divergence between the top 1000 TCRbeta sequences post- versus pre-transplant served as the measure of repertoire turnover. Two-sided Fisher's exact tests were used to test for changes in how often donor-reactive sequences were detected. In its TCRdb copy, this immuneACCESS table keeps in-frame sequences only and misses some clones. Where compared with another copy, unresolved V genes explain less than half of these, and the others have no known cause. D and trimming come from the DNA, and the V and J calls and clone size come from that table. The sample records around 51,000 clones, approximately 87% of which are singletons. The ten largest clones take up 14% of the sample.

Thawed unstimulated PBMCs were stained for CD3, CD4 and CD8 and FACS-sorted into CD3+CD4+ and CD3+CD8+ populations. Each of the 8 studied subjects was randomized to immunosuppression withdrawal. The Qiagen DNeasy Blood and Tissue Kit was used to isolate genomic DNA. The study at large found these results: Low numbers of available donor cells limited the measurable donor-reactive repertoire in two subjects. Without allograft tissue specimens, donor-reactive T cells may have migrated into the graft rather than being deleted. Conclusions were preliminary, limited by small, heterogeneous patient numbers and non-standardized post-transplant time points. In 5 of 8 subjects, regardless of tolerance or HCV status, circulating donor-reactive CD4 TCRbeta sequences dropped significantly post-transplant. When repertoire turnover was taken into account, detection of donor-reactive sequences was significantly reduced in 7 of 8 subjects for CD4 and in 8 of 8 subjects for CD8. A greater decline was seen for donor-reactive sequences than for third party-reactive sequences, suggesting partial antigen-specific deletion unrelated to withdrawal success.

This clonotype originated in a human patient who received a liver transplant. After a transplant, the graft donor may have provided part of the T cells. The sequenced sample was CD8+ T cells from blood, obtained 12 months after liver transplant.

The CDR3 is CASSPHGRYEQYF. The DNA sequence follows: TGTGCCAGCAGTCCACATGGCCGCTACGAGCAGTACTTC. This sequence uses TRBV27 and TRBJ2-7; confidence is insufficient to name the D gene. V is reduced by 5 bases and J by 3 bases, leaving a spacing of 11 bases between them. Taken from the germline V gene (reference sequence), the CDR1 and CDR2 loops are MNHEY and SMNVEV. From its cysteine to its phenylalanine, the CDR3 spans 13 amino acids. The DNA shown is the 39-base CDR3, in frame from base 1.